This TCR beta chain was recovered during a study of cytomegalovirus exposure and HLA in healthy donors. The study's findings and limits: Productive status was seen about 90% or about 30% of the time for most TCR beta V segments in an earlier analysis.

13 Jbeta primers and 60 Vbeta primers were used for the PCR. Per the original methods: There were 80 million or so unique TCR beta chains by a later count, and about 12 million of them were shared. Only in-frame clones appear in the TCRdb table, and some are missing; sequencing was by immunoSEQ multiplex PCR. The V and J calls and clone size come from that table; D and trimming were worked out from the DNA. The sample shows fewer than 200,000 clones, 80% to 90% of them seen only once. Per the germline V gene, CDR1 is KGHSH and CDR2 is LQKENI. This CDR3 is 13 amino acids long. The V end lost 2 bases, the J end lost 7 bases, and 12 bases lay between the germline ends. Worth noting for this clone: What it binds is not known. The sample contains more than one DNA sequence encoding this CDR3.

The TCR sequence derives from a girl aged 2 to 10 in good health and CMV-seropositive. Sequences were obtained from PBMCs. The chain carries TRBV18 and TRBJ2-7; TRBD1 is a possible D gene (5 bases). CDR3 bases: TGTGCCAGCTCACCATCGGACACGAGGGAGCAGTACTTC. Residues: CASSPSDTREQYF.